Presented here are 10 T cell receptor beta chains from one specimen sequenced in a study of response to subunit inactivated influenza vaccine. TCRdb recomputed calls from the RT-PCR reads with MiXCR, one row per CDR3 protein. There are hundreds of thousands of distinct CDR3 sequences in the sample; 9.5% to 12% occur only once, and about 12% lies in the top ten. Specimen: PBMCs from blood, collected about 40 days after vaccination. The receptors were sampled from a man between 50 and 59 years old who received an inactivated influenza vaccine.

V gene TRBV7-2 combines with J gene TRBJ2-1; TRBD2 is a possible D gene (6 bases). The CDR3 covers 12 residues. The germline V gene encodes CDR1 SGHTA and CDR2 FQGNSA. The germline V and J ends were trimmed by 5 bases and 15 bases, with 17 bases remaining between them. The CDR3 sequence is CASSPAVGGRFF. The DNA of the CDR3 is TGTGCCAGCAGCCCAGCGGTCGGAGGGCGGTTCTTC. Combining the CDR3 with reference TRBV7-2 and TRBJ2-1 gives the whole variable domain GAGVSQSPSNKVTEKGKDVELRCDPISGHTALYWYRQSLGQGLEFLIYFQGNSAPDKSGLPSDRFSAERTGGSVSTLTIQRTQQEDSAVYLCASSPAVGGRFFGPGTRLTVL.

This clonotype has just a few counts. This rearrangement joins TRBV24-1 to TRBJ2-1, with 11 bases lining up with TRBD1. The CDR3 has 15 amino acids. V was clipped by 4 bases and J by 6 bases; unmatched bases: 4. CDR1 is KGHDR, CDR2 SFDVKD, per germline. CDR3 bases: TGTGCCACCAGTGAGACCGGGACAGGGGGCAATGAGCAGTTCTTC. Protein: CATSETGTGGNEQFF.

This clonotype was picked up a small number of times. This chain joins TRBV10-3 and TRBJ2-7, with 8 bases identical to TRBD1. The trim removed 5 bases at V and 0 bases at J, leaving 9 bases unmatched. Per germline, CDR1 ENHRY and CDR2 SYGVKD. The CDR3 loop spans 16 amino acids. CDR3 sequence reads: CAISPGTGSDSYEQYF. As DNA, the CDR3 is TGTGCCATCAGTCCCGGGACAGGATCGGACTCCTACGAGCAGTACTTC.

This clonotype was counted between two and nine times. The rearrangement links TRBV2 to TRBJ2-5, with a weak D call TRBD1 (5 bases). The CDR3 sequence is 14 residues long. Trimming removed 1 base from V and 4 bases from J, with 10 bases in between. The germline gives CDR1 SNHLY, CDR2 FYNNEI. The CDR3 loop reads CASSEGQGGETQYF. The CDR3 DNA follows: TGTGCCAGCAGTGAAGGCCAGGGTGGAGAGACCCAGTACTTC.

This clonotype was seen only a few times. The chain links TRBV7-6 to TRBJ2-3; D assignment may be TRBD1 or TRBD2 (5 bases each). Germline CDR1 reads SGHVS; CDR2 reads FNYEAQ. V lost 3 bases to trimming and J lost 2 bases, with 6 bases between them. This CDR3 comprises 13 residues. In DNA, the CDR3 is TGTGCCAGCAGCTTCGGGACCACAGATACGCAGTATTTT. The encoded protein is CASSFGTTDTQYF.

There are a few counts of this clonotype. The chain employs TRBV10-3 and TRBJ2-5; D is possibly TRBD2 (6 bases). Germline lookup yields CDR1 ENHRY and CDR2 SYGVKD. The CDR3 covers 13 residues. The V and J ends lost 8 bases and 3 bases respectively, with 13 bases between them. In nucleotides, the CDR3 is TGTGCCATCTCTTGGAGGGAAGAAGAGACCCAGTACTTC. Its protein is CAISWREEETQYF.

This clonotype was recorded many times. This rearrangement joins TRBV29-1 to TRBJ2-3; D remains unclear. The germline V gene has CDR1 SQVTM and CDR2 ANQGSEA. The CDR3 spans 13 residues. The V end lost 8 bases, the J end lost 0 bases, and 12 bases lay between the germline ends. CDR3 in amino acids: CSINPASTDTQYF. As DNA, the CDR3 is TGCAGCATTAACCCCGCTAGCACAGATACGCAGTATTTT.

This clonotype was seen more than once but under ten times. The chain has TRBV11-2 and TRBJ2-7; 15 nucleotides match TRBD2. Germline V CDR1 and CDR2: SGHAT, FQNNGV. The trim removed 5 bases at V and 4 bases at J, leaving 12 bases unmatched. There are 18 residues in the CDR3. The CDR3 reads CASSPRTSGGAGSYEQYF. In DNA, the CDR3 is TGTGCCAGCAGCCCTCGGACTAGCGGGGGGGCTGGATCTTACGAGCAGTACTTC.

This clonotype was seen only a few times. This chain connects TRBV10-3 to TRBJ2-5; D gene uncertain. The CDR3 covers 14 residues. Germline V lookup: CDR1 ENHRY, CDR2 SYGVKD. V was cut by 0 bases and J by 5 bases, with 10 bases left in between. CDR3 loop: CAISESSGDETQYF. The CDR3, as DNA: TGTGCCATCAGTGAGTCAAGTGGAGATGAGACCCAGTACTTC.

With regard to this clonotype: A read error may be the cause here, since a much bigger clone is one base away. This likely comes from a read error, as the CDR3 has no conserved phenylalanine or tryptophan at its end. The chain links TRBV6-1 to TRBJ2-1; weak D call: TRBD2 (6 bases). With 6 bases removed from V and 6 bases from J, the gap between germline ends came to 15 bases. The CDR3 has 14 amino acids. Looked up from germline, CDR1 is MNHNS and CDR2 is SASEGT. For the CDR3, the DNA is TGTGCCAGCAGGGACGGGGGAATGAGCAATGAGCAGTTCCTC. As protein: CASRDGGMSNEQFL.